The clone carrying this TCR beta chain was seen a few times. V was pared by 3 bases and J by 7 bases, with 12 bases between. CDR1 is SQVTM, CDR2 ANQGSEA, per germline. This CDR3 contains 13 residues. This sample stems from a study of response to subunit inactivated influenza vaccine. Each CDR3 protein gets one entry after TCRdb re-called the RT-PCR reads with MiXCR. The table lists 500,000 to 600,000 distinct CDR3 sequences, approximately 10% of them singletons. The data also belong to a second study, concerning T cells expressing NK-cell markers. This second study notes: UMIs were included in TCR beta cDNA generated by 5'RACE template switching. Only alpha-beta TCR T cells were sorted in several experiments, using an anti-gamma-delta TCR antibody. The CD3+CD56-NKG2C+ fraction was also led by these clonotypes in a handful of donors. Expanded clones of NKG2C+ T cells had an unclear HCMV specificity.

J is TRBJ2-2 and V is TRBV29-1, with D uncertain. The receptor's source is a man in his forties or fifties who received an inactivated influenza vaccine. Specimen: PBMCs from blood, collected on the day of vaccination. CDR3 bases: TGCAGCGTTGATGCCGCCGGCGTCGGGGAGCTGTTTTTT. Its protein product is CSVDAAGVGELFF.